This is a list of T cell receptor beta chains from one sample in a study of blood T cell repertoires in COVID-19. TCRdb keeps only in-frame clones here, not all; method: immunoSEQ multiplex PCR. The table has roughly 90,000 clones, around 90% seen once. Specimen: peripheral blood. These receptors were taken from a man over 45 with acute or convalescent COVID-19. The CDR3 runs from the conserved cysteine through the conserved F or W. The order of the fields is V gene, clone size, J gene, D gene, CDR3 protein, CDR3 DNA. A D gene is named only where the DNA matches it firmly. For some rows the clone size is stated as once, few or many, or as a class when expanded; others skip it.

>TRBV28|-|TRBJ2-5|-
CASRLAGETQYF
TGTGCCAGCAGACTAGCTGGCGAGACCCAGTACTTC
>TRBV4-1|-|TRBJ1-1|-
CASSQAVMNTEAFF
TGCGCCAGCAGCCAAGCTGTTATGAACACTGAAGCTTTCTTT
>TRBV30|-|TRBJ2-1|TRBD2
CAWSVVGGGVYNEQFF
TGTGCCTGGAGTGTAGTCGGCGGGGGGGTCTACAATGAGCAGTTCTTC
>TRBV4-1|-|TRBJ1-5|-
CASSRTVLNQPQHF
TGCGCCAGCAGCCGGACAGTTCTCAATCAGCCCCAGCATTTT
>TRBV30|-|TRBJ2-5|-
CARSTRREETQYF
TGTGCCCGCTCCACTAGGAGGGAAGAGACCCAGTACTTC
>TRBV27|-|TRBJ2-3|-
CASSLSYTGDTDTQYF
TGTGCCAGCAGTTTATCGTACACGGGAGACACAGATACGCAGTATTTT
>TRBV11-2|-|TRBJ2-7|-
CASSRESYEQYF
TGTGCCAGCAGTCGGGAGAGCTACGAGCAGTACTTC
>TRBV10-3|-|TRBJ2-2|-
CAISENELALTGELFF
TGTGCCATCAGTGAGAATGAACTAGCACTCACCGGGGAGCTGTTTTTT
>TRBV6-5|once|TRBJ1-6|-
CASRKGDSPLHF
TGTGCCAGCAGGAAGGGAGACTCACCCCTCCACTTT
>TRBV6-1|-|TRBJ1-3|TRBD1
CASSERTGRSGNTIYF
TGTGCCAGCAGTGAACGGACAGGGCGGTCTGGAAACACCATATATTTT
>TRBV28|-|TRBJ2-7|-
CASSLRRAGSYEQYF
TGTGCCAGCAGTTTACGTCGCGCGGGATCCTACGAGCAGTACTTC
>TRBV18|-|TRBJ2-1|TRBD2
CASSPLAASYNEQFF
TGTGCCAGCTCACCCCTAGCGGCCTCCTACAATGAGCAGTTCTTC
>TRBV2|-|TRBJ1-2|TRBD1
CASREDRGYYGYTF
TGTGCCAGCAGGGAAGACAGGGGCTACTATGGCTACACCTTC
>TRBV5-1|-|TRBJ2-1|-
CASSLGVGPLATLSDEQFF
TGCGCCAGCAGCTTGGGAGTGGGGCCTCTAGCGACACTTTCGGATGAGCAGTTCTTC
>TRBV7-2|-|TRBJ2-1|TRBD2
CASSLYTGTSGRKWNEQFF
TGTGCCAGCAGCCTATACACCGGGACTAGCGGGAGGAAGTGGAATGAGCAGTTCTTC
>TRBV11-1|-|TRBJ2-2|TRBD2
CASSLDSGGYTGELFF
TGTGCCAGCAGCTTAGACAGCGGGGGGTACACCGGGGAGCTGTTTTTT
>TRBV27|-|TRBJ2-3|TRBD2
CASGGVVRDTQYF
TGTGCCAGCGGGGGGGTAGTAAGAGATACGCAGTATTTT
>TRBV28|few|TRBJ1-2|TRBD1
CASSATRTGGSYGYTF
TGTGCCAGCAGTGCAACTCGGACAGGGGGGTCCTATGGCTACACCTTC
>TRBV12-3/TRBV12-4|-|TRBJ1-5|-
CASSRYDQPQHF
TGTGCCAGCAGCCGGTACGATCAGCCCCAGCATTTT
>TRBV12-3/TRBV12-4|-|TRBJ1-2|-
CASSLAATYGYTF
TGTGCCAGCAGTTTAGCAGCCACCTATGGCTACACCTTC
>TRBV13|-|TRBJ2-5|-
CASSLGGVQPGETQYF
TGTGCCAGCAGCTTAGGAGGGGTCCAACCGGGAGAGACCCAGTACTTC
>TRBV6-1|-|TRBJ1-2|-
CASSENRVNYGYTF
TGTGCCAGCAGTGAAAACAGGGTCAACTATGGCTACACCTTC
>TRBV5-1|-|TRBJ1-3|-
CASSPDSTRISGNTIYF
TGCGCCAGCAGCCCAGATTCAACACGAATTTCTGGAAACACCATATATTTT
>TRBV4-2|-|TRBJ1-4|TRBD1
CASRKRDRENEKLFF
TGTGCCAGCAGAAAAAGGGACAGGGAAAATGAAAAACTGTTTTTT
>TRBV24-1|-|TRBJ2-2|-
CATSPRGSLGLFF
TGTGCCACCAGTCCTAGGGGGAGCCTCGGGCTGTTTTTT
>TRBV24-1|-|TRBJ1-4|-
CATSDTTGKVYEKLFF
TGTGCCACCAGTGACACAACAGGGAAGGTGTATGAAAAACTGTTTTTT
>TRBV15|once|TRBJ2-5|-
CTTSRGGWETQYF
TGTACCACCAGCAGAGGAGGGTGGGAGACCCAGTACTTC
>TRBV19|-|TRBJ2-1|TRBD1
CASTGQGYNEQFF
TGTGCCAGTACGGGACAGGGGTACAATGAGCAGTTCTTC
>TRBV11-1|-|TRBJ1-4|-
CASSRRGTTNEKLFF
TGTGCCAGCAGCCGCCGCGGGACAACTAATGAAAAACTGTTTTTT
>TRBV3-1/TRBV3-2|once|TRBJ1-1|-
CASSQGGRVNTEAFF
TGTGCCAGCAGCCAAGGGGGGCGGGTGAACACTGAAGCTTTCTTT
>TRBV7-8|-|TRBJ2-1|TRBD1
CASSPPTGTGDYNEQFF
TGTGCCAGCAGCCCCCCTACCGGGACAGGGGATTACAATGAGCAGTTCTTC
>TRBV5-4|few|TRBJ2-3|-
CASSLGTASVTDTQYF
TGTGCCAGCAGCTTGGGCACTGCTTCTGTCACAGATACGCAGTATTTT
>TRBV4-1|few|TRBJ1-1|-
CASSQGGGPEAFF
TGCGCCAGCAGCCAAGGGGGGGGGCCTGAAGCTTTCTTT
>TRBV9|-|TRBJ2-7|TRBD2
CASSVAVAGEHEQYF
TGTGCCAGCAGCGTAGCTGTGGCGGGAGAACACGAGCAGTACTTC
>TRBV5-1|-|TRBJ2-3|TRBD2
CASSLGVAGRTDTQYF
TGCGCCAGCAGCTTGGGGGTAGCGGGTCGCACAGATACGCAGTATTTT
>TRBV28|-|TRBJ1-6|TRBD1
CASLDRGNSPLHF
TGTGCCAGCTTGGACAGGGGAAATTCACCCCTCCACTTT
>TRBV7-9|-|TRBJ1-2|-
CASSPVLTDGYTF
TGTGCCAGCAGCCCGGTGCTGACAGATGGCTACACCTTC
>TRBV30|-|TRBJ1-5|-
CAWSVQQNQPQHF
TGTGCCTGGAGTGTACAACAAAATCAGCCCCAGCATTTT
>TRBV7-9|-|TRBJ2-1|TRBD1
CASTTGQGSYNEQFF
TGTGCCAGCACCACAGGACAGGGGTCATACAATGAGCAGTTCTTC
>TRBV18|-|TRBJ1-6|-
CASSRPPLTENSPLHF
TGTGCCAGCTCACGCCCGCCCTTGACAGAGAATTCACCCCTCCACTTT
>TRBV28|once|TRBJ1-2|TRBD1
CASSTPGQAGNYGYTF
TGTGCCAGCAGTACACCGGGACAGGCGGGAAACTATGGCTACACCTTC
>TRBV29-1|few|TRBJ2-3|-
CSVRPTGSDTQYF
TGCAGCGTTAGGCCCACCGGGTCAGATACGCAGTATTTT
>TRBV6-5|-|TRBJ1-5|-
CASIGGNSNQPQHF
TGTGCCAGCATAGGGGGTAATAGCAATCAGCCCCAGCATTTT
>TRBV29-1|-|TRBJ1-2|TRBD1
CSVEAGQGARGYTF
TGCAGCGTTGAAGCGGGACAGGGGGCGAGAGGCTACACCTTC
>TRBV5-6|-|TRBJ1-3|-
CASSPEGTGNTIYF
TGTGCCAGCAGCCCAGAGGGAACTGGAAACACCATATATTTT
>TRBV6-5|-|TRBJ1-2|TRBD1
CASRSGGGGYTF
TGTGCCAGCCGCTCAGGGGGCGGTGGCTACACCTTC
>TRBV2|-|TRBJ2-3|-
CASSMTDTQYF
TGTGCCAGCAGCATGACAGATACGCAGTATTTT
>TRBV25-1|once|TRBJ2-7|TRBD1
CASSDRQGPYEQYF
TGTGCCAGCAGTGATCGACAGGGACCCTACGAGCAGTACTTC
>TRBV5-1|-|TRBJ2-1|TRBD1
CASSLELGQLNEQFF
TGCGCCAGCAGCTTGGAGTTGGGACAGTTAAATGAGCAGTTCTTC
>TRBV3-1/TRBV3-2|-|TRBJ2-5|-
CASSNNRLGETQYF
TGTGCCAGCAGCAACAACAGGTTAGGAGAGACCCAGTACTTC
>TRBV6-1|-|TRBJ2-3|TRBD2
CASSVFSLAGMSDTQYF
TGTGCCAGCAGTGTCTTCAGTCTAGCGGGGATGTCAGATACGCAGTATTTT
>TRBV6-5|-|TRBJ2-2|-
CASSYSQGNTGELFF
TGTGCCAGCAGTTACTCACAGGGGAACACCGGGGAGCTGTTTTTT
>TRBV12-3/TRBV12-4|-|TRBJ2-2|-
CASRQGWTGELFF
TGTGCCAGCAGACAGGGTTGGACCGGGGAGCTGTTTTTT